This T cell receptor (beta chain) derives from a study of shared clonotypes between healthy human individuals. Study results and caveats: Larger richness was generally estimated for naive than memory subsets.

Execution of the assay was at deep level. Under the authors' procedure: There were no quality scores in the junction-only immunoSEQ sequences, so filtering differed. The method was immunoSEQ multiplex PCR; TCRdb's version includes in-frame clones alone and lacks a portion of them. That table is the source of V, J and clone size, and D and trimming were worked out from the DNA. The sample lists approximately 740,000 clones; around 74% were seen once. Within Nashville, Tennessee resided all donors, each a Caucasian adult. With respect to this clone: The antigen remains unidentified.

Trimming took 9 bases from V and 1 from J, leaving 6 bases between them. Germline lookup yields CDR1 SNHLY and CDR2 FYNNEI. The CDR3 is made up of 11 amino acids. The sample comprised memory CD4+ T cells sorted from blood. Subset meaning: CD45RA-negative fraction. The chain is built from TRBV2 and TRBJ1-1; D ambiguous. This clonotype was obtained from a woman in her thirties in good health. CDR3 bases: TGTGCCAGTGTCGAGAACACTGAAGCTTTCTTT. It translates to CASVENTEAFF. Looking up the rest from reference TRBV2 and TRBJ1-1 gives the full variable domain: EPEVTQTPSHQVTQMGQEVILRCVPISNHLYFYWYRQILGQKVEFLVSFYNNEISEKSEIFDDQFSVERPDGSNFTLKIRSTKLEDSAMYFCASVENTEAFFGQGTRLTVV.